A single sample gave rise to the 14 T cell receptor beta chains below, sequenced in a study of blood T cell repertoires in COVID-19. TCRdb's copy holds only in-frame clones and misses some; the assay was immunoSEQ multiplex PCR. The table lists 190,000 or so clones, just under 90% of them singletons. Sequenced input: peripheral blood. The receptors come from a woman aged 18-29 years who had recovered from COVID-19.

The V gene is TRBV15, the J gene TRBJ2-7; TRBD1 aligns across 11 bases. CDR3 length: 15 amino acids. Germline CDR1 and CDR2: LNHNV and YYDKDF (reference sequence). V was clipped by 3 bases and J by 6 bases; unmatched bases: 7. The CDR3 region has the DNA TGTGCCACCAGCAGGGGGGGGACAGGGGGAACCGAGCAGTACTTC. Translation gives CATSRGGTGGTEQYF.

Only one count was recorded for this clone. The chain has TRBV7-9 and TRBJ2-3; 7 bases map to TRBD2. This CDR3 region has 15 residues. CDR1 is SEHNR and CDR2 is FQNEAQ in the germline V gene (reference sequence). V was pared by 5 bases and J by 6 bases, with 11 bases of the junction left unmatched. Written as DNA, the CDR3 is TGTGCCAGCAGCCGAGCGGGGAATGACGCGGATACGCAGTATTTT. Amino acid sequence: CASSRAGNDADTQYF.

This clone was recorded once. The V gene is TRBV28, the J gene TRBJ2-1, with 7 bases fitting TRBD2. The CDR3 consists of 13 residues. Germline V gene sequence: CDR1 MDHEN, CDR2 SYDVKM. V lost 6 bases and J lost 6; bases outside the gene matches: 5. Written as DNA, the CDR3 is TGTGCCAGCAGCCAGGGAGGGTTCAATGAGCAGTTCTTC. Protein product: CASSQGGFNEQFF. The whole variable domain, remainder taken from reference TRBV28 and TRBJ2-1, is DVKVTQSSRYLVKRTGEKVFLECVQDMDHENMFWYRQDPGLGLRLIYFSYDVKMKEKGDIPEGYSVSREKKERFSLILESASTNQTSMYLCASSQGGFNEQFFGPGTRLTVL.

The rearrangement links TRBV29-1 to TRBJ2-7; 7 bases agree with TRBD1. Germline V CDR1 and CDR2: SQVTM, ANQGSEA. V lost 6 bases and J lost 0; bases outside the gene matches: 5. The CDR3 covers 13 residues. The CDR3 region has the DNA TGCAGCGTGGAACAGGGGAGCTCCTACGAGCAGTACTTC. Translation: CSVEQGSSYEQYF.

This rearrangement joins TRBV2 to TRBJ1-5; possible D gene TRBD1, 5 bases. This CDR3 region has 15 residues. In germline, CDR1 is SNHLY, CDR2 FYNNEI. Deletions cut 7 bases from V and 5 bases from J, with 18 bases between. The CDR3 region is CASKGNSGYDQPQHF. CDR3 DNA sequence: TGTGCCAGCAAGGGTAATTCAGGGTATGATCAGCCCCAGCATTTT.

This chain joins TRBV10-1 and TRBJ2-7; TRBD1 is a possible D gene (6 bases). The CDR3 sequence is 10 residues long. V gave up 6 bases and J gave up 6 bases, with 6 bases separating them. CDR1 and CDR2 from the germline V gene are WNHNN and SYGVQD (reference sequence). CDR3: CASRQGEQYV. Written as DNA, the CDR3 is TGCGCCAGCAGACAGGGCGAGCAGTACGTC.

The CDR3 reads CSATRQIEAFF. CDR3 DNA sequence: TGCAGTGCTACCCGACAAATCGAAGCTTTCTTT. The chain has TRBV20-1 and TRBJ1-1; D gene uncertain. This CDR3 region has 11 residues. V lost 4 bases and J lost 8, with 11 bases in between. The germline V gene encodes CDR1 DFQATT and CDR2 SNEGSKA (reference sequence).

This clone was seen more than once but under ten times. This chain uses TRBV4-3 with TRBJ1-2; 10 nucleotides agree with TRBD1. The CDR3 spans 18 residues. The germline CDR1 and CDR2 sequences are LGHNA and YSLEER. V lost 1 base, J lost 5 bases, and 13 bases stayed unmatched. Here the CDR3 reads CASSQVGASGQGIYGYTF. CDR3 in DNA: TGCGCCAGCAGCCAAGTGGGGGCCTCGGGACAGGGGATATATGGCTACACCTTC.

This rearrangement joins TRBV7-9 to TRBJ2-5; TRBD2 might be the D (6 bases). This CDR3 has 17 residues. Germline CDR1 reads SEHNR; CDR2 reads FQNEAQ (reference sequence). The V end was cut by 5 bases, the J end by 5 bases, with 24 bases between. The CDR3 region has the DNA TGTGCCAGCAGCCCAATTAAAGGGACTCACAGTTTGGAGACCCAGTACTTC. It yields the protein CASSPIKGTHSLETQYF.

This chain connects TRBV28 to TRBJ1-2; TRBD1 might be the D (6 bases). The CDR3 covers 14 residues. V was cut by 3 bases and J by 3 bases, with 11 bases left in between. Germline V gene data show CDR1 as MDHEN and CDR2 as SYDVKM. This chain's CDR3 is CASSFRGIYYGYTF. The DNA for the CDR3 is TGTGCCAGCAGTTTCAGGGGCATTTACTATGGCTACACCTTC.

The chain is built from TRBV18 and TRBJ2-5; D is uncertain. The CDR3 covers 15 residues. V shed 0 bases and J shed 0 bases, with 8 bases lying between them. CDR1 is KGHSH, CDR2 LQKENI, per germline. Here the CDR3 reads CASSPPHTNQETQYF. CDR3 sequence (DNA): TGTGCCAGCTCACCACCACACACAAACCAAGAGACCCAGTACTTC.

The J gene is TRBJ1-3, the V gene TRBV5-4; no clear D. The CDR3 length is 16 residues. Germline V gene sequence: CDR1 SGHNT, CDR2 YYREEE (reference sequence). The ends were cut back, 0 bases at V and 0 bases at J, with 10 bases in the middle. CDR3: CASSLDRGDSGNTIYF. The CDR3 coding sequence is TGTGCCAGCAGCTTGGACCGCGGAGACTCTGGAAACACCATATATTTT.

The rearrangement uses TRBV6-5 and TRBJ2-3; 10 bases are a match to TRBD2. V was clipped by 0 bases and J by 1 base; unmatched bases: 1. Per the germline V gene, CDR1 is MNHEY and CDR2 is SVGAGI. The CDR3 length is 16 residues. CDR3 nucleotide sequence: TGTGCCAGCAGTTACTCGGGGACTAGCGGCACAGATACGCAGTATTTT. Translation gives CASSYSGTSGTDTQYF.

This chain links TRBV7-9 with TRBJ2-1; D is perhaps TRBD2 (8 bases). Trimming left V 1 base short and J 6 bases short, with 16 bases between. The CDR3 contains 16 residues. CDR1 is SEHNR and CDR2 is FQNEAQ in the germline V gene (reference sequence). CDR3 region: CASSLEGASGSNEQFF. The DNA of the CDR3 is TGTGCCAGCAGCTTAGAGGGGGCTAGCGGGTCCAATGAGCAGTTCTTC.